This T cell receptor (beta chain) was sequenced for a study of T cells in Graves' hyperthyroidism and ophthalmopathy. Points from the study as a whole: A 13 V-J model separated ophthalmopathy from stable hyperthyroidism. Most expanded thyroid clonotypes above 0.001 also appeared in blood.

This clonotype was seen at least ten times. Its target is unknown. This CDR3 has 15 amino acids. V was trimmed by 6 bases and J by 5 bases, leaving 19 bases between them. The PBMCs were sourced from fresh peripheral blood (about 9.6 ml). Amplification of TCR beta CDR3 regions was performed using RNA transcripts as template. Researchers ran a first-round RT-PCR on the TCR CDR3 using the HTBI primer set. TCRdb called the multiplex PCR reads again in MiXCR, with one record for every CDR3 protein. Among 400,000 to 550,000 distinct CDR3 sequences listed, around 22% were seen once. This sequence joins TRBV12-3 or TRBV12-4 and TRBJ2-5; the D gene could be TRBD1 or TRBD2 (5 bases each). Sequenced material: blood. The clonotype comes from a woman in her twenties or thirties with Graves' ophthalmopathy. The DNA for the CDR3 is TGTGCCAGCAGCCCAGGCGTCCGGGGCCCGGAGACCCAGTACTTC. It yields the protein CASSPGVRGPETQYF.